One TCR beta chain is described in this entry. The data were taken from a study of control samples from healthy donors and cancer patients. Generated by immunoSEQ multiplex PCR, the TCRdb table keeps only in-frame clones and is missing some. The sample gives tens of thousands of clones, approximately 95% of which show up once; 1.5% to 2% is in the top ten. V was pared by 5 bases and J by 2 bases, with 16 bases between. The CDR3 is made up of 16 amino acids. Germline-derived CDR1 and CDR2 are SGHRS and YFSETQ. The sequenced material came from blood. The gene calls are TRBV5-1 and TRBJ2-2; D perhaps matches TRBD2 (5 bases). The origin of this receptor is a woman younger than 45 in good health. In nucleotides, the CDR3 is TGCGCCAGCAGACCCCCTTTCGGGGTAAACACCGGGGAGCTGTTTTTT. It is translated as CASRPPFGVNTGELFF.